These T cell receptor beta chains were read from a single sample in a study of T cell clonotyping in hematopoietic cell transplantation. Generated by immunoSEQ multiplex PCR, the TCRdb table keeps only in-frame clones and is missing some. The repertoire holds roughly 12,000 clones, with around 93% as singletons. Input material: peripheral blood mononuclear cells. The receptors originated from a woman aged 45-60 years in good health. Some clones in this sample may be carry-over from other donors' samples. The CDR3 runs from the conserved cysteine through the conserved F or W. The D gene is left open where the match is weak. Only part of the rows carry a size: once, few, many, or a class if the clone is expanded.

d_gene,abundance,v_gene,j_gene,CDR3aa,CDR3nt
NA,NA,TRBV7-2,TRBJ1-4,CASSFTLGEKLFF,TGTGCCAGCAGCTTTACCCTCGGGGAAAAACTGTTTTTT
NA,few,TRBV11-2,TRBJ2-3,CASSLGWRGTDTQYF,TGTGCCAGCAGCTTAGGCTGGCGGGGTACAGATACGCAGTATTTT
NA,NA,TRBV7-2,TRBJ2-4,CASSFGATRGKNIQYF,TGTGCCAGCAGCTTCGGCGCAACCAGGGGCAAAAACATTCAGTACTTC
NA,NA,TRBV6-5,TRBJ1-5,CASSYSPDQPQHF,TGTGCCAGCAGTTACTCCCCCGATCAGCCCCAGCATTTT
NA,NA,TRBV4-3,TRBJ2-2,CASSQDILREFGELFF,TGCGCCAGCAGCCAAGACATACTAAGGGAATTCGGGGAGCTGTTTTTT
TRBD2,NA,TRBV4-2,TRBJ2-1,CASSQDGTSWNEQFF,TGTGCCAGCAGCCAAGATGGGACTAGTTGGAATGAGCAGTTCTTC
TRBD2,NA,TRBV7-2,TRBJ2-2,CAFRLAGWTGELFF,TGTGCCTTCCGACTAGCGGGGTGGACCGGGGAGCTGTTTTTT
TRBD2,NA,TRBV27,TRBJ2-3,CASSPQGTITDTQYF,TGTGCCAGCAGTCCACAAGGGACTATCACAGATACGCAGTATTTT
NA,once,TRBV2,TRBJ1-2,CASSAAGYYGYTF,TGTGCCAGCAGTGCGGCAGGGTACTATGGCTACACCTTC
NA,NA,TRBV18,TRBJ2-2,CASSPHQIGRSTNTGELFF,TGTGCCAGCTCACCCCACCAGATCGGACGGAGCACGAACACCGGGGAGCTGTTTTTT
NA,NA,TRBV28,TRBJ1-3,CASSPQGSRNTIYF,TGTGCCAGCAGTCCGCAGGGGAGTAGAAACACCATATATTTT
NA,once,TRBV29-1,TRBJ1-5,CSAGHINQPQHF,TGCAGCGCAGGACACATCAATCAGCCCCAGCATTTT
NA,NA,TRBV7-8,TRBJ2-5,CASSLPWKETQYF,TGTGCCAGCAGCTTACCATGGAAGGAGACCCAGTACTTC
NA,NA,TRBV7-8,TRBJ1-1,CASSLFGGRGTEAFF,TGTGCCAGCAGCTTATTTGGGGGCCGGGGCACTGAAGCTTTCTTT
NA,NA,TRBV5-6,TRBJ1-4,CASSLEGLRNEKLFF,TGTGCCAGCAGCTTGGAGGGGTTGAGGAATGAAAAACTGTTTTTT
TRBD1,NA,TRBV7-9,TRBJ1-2,CASSHTGGQGRLGYTF,TGTGCCAGCAGCCACACGGGGGGACAGGGACGTCTCGGCTACACCTTC
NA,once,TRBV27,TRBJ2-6,CASKRRHPPSGANVLTF,TGTGCCAGCAAGCGCCGGCACCCGCCCTCTGGGGCCAACGTCCTGACTTTC
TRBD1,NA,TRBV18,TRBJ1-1,CASSPGGGYTEAFF,TGTGCCAGCTCCCCAGGGGGCGGGTACACTGAAGCTTTCTTT
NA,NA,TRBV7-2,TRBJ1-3,CASSLAQAGIGNTIYF,TGTGCCAGCAGCTTAGCCCAAGCAGGGATAGGAAACACCATATATTTT
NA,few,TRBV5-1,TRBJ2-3,CASTPEGSTDTQYF,TGCGCCAGCACCCCGGAGGGGAGCACAGATACGCAGTATTTT
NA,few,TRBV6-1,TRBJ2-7,CASSIQGYEQYF,TGTGCCAGCTCGATACAGGGCTACGAGCAGTACTTC
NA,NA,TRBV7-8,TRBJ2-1,CASSLAGLGHRSYNEQFF,TGTGCCAGCAGCTTAGCGGGGCTGGGACACCGCTCCTACAATGAGCAGTTCTTC
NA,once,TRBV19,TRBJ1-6,CASSIAPYNSPLHF,TGTGCCAGTAGTATAGCCCCGTATAATTCACCCCTCCACTTT
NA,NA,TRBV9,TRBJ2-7,CASSAYGGLGGEQYF,TGTGCCAGCAGCGCGTACGGGGGGCTGGGGGGAGAGCAGTACTTC
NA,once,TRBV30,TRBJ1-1,CAWEGPNTEAFF,TGTGCCTGGGAGGGGCCCAACACTGAAGCTTTCTTT
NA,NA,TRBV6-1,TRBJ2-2,CASFPGIANTGELFF,TGTGCCAGTTTTCCAGGGATAGCGAACACCGGGGAGCTGTTTTTT
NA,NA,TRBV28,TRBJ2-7,CASSKFTGSYEQYF,TGTGCCAGCAGTAAATTCACAGGGTCCTACGAGCAGTACTTC
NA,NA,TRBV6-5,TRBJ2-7,CASSYDSIDSYEQYF,TGTGCCAGCAGTTACGACAGCATAGACTCCTACGAGCAGTACTTC
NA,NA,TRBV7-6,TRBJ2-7,CASSLQTNYEQYF,TGTGCCAGCAGCCTCCAGACTAACTACGAGCAGTACTTC
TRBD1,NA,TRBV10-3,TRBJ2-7,CAISGTGQGSHEQYF,TGTGCCATCAGTGGGACGGGACAGGGTAGCCACGAGCAGTACTTC
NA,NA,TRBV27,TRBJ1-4,CASGPEKLFF,TGTGCCAGCGGACCTGAAAAACTGTTTTTT
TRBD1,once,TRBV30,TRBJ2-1,CAWSRQGWVQFF,TGTGCCTGGAGCCGACAGGGCTGGGTACAGTTCTTC
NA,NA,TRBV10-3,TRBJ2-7,CAISEWQENYEQYF,TGTGCCATCAGTGAGTGGCAGGAAAACTACGAGCAGTACTTC
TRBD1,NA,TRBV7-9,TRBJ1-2,CASSFFAGGAPGGYTF,TGTGCCAGCAGCTTTTTCGCAGGGGGCGCCCCGGGTGGCTACACCTTC
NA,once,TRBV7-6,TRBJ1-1,CASSFDGNTEAFF,TGTGCCAGCAGCTTCGACGGGAACACTGAAGCTTTCTTT
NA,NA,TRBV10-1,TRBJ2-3,CASSDWQAKTDTQYF,TGCGCCAGCAGTGACTGGCAGGCGAAGACAGATACGCAGTATTTT